This is a list of T cell receptor beta chains from one sample in a study of shared clonotypes between healthy human individuals. TCRdb's copy holds only in-frame clones and misses some; the assay was immunoSEQ multiplex PCR. Of 400,000 or so clones detected, just over 95% appear once; the ten largest clones hold 0.25% to 0.35%. Sequenced: memory CD8+ T cells sorted from blood. Receptors originate from a young man in good health. CDR3s include the opening cysteine and the closing phenylalanine or tryptophan. The D gene is left open where the match is weak. The size of a clone is reported for some rows only, either as once, few or many, or as a class for expanded clones.

j_call clone_size v_call d_call cdr3_aa cdr3_nt
TRBJ1-5 NA TRBV6-1 NA CASSEPGDQPQHF TGTGCCAGCAGTGAACCAGGGGACCAGCCCCAGCATTTT
TRBJ2-1 NA TRBV28 TRBD2 CASSLGLEFSQFF TGTGCCAGCAGTTTAGGACTAGAGTTTTCTCAGTTCTTC
TRBJ2-6 NA TRBV28 NA CACGSGSSGANVLTF TGTGCCTGCGGGTCAGGAAGCTCTGGGGCCAACGTCCTGACTTTC
TRBJ1-5 once TRBV28 TRBD1 CASNQDRGSNQPQHF TGTGCCAGCAACCAAGACAGGGGGAGCAATCAGCCCCAGCATTTT
TRBJ2-5 NA TRBV15 TRBD1 CATSRLQLGQEETQYF TGTGCCACCAGCAGGTTACAACTCGGACAGGAAGAGACCCAGTACTTC
TRBJ1-2 NA TRBV10-2 NA CASSPTPEMYGYTF TGCGCCAGCAGTCCAACCCCGGAAATGTATGGCTACACCTTC
TRBJ2-7 NA TRBV28 NA CASSLVGYEQYF TGTGCCAGCAGTTTAGTTGGGTACGAGCAGTACTTC
TRBJ1-4 NA TRBV19 TRBD1 CASSKDRATNEKLFF TGTGCCAGTAGTAAGGACAGGGCAACTAATGAAAAACTGTTTTTT
TRBJ2-7 NA TRBV7-2 NA CASRPAGWRYEQYF TGTGCCAGCAGACCGGCGGGGTGGAGGTACGAGCAGTACTTC
TRBJ1-5 NA TRBV28 NA CASSLGTRGNQPQHF TGTGCCAGCAGTTTGGGGACACGGGGTAATCAGCCCCAGCATTTT
TRBJ2-7 NA TRBV28 NA CASRKPGLPTYEQYF TGTGCCAGCAGGAAACCGGGACTTCCGACCTACGAGCAGTACTTC
TRBJ2-1 NA TRBV2 TRBD2 CASASSGGGEQFF TGTGCCAGCGCTTCTAGCGGGGGCGGCGAGCAGTTCTTC
TRBJ2-1 NA TRBV5-1 NA CASRNNGPYNEQFF TGCGCCAGCAGGAACAACGGCCCCTACAATGAGCAGTTCTTC